This TCR beta chain came from a study of PD-1 blockade in classical Hodgkin lymphoma (dated by TCRdb to about 2020). Some background on the complete study: Nivolumab dosing was 3 mg/kg intravenously every 2 weeks, continuing until either disease progression or unacceptable toxicity. The study used TCR beta sequencing and CyTOF to define a peripheral blood immune signature of response to PD-1 blockade in classical Hodgkin lymphoma.

Genomic DNA was isolated using the Qiagen DNeasy kit from unsorted PBMCs as well as from negatively selected CD4+ and CD8+ fractions. Amplification of TCR beta CDR3 regions was done by immunoSEQ multiplex PCR with primers that anneal to V and J segments. Amplification bias was minimized using a synthetic immune receptor repertoire, and residual bias was removed computationally after sequencing. The original methods were these. Repertoire diversity was quantified as the Shannon entropy index using custom Python scripts. The unsorted, CD4+ and CD8+ repertoires were each analyzed separately, with the exception of combined analyses, where CD4+ and CD8+ sequences were merged in silico. Clonal expansion was defined as a frequency increase of at least 2-fold after treatment compared with C1D1, and clones undetected at baseline were assigned a pseudocount of 0.5. Clones with 0 or 1 copy at C1D1 were classified as singleton clones, and clones with 2 or more copies were classified as non-singleton clones. By matching protein sequences in sorted samples from the same patient, clones expanded in unsorted samples were annotated as CD4+, CD8+ or unknown. Wilcoxon tests were applied to paired samples to test diversity changes from C1D1 to C4D1. What TCRdb holds here is the immuneACCESS table cut down to in-frame rearrangements. Part of the clones is not present; checked against another copy, under half of the missing clones reflect an unresolved V gene, and the others are unexplained. V, J and clone size are taken as reported in that table, and D and trimming were inferred from the DNA itself. Counted in this sample were about 30,000 clones; roughly nine tenths of them appeared once. Jointly, the top ten make up roughly 0.44% of the sample.

CDR3 length: 15 amino acids, cysteine to phenylalanine. The DNA shown is the 45-base CDR3, in frame from base 1. The germline V gene supplies CDR1 SGHAT and CDR2 FQNNGV. From V the trimming removes 4 bases and from J it removes 5 bases, while the gene matches leave 4 bases of the junction unaccounted for. This clone has a single count. Its cognate antigen has yet to be identified. No base quality values were provided; no much bigger clone lies one nucleotide off. Here is what the overall study found, with its caveats: The study covered only a single clinical trial cohort, and the causes of the repertoire differences, possibly disease activity or prior therapy, were still not defined. Diversity was lower in patients who began nivolumab less than 1 year after ASCT, so these patients were left out of later analyses to avoid confounding by immune reconstitution. Trial patients achieving complete response had baseline diversity similar to newly diagnosed patients, whereas partial responders and progressors had significantly lower diversity. By C4D1, a significant rise was seen in CD4+ TCR diversity but not in CD8+ TCR diversity (p=0.0027 vs p=0.16), and the rise was most apparent among complete responders (p=0.02). Newly diagnosed patients were reported to have lower baseline TCR diversity than healthy donors, and relapsed/refractory patients were reported to have lower baseline TCR diversity still.

In the paper's terms, the time point label means: cycle 4 day 1 (C4D1), after 5 to 7 weeks of nivolumab. All trial patients had relapsed after autologous stem cell transplantation, with cohorts A, B and C differing in prior brentuximab vedotin exposure. Using a Miltenyi CD4+ T cell isolation kit, CD4+ T cells were purified from thawed PBMCs through magnetic negative selection. The trial cohort comprised some 60 patients with relapsed/refractory classical Hodgkin lymphoma whose best overall responses were complete response, partial response or progressive disease. Single-agent nivolumab was administered to trial patients in the multi-cohort phase II CheckMate 205 trial. An independent review committee assessed best overall response using the 2007 International Working Group response criteria. Trial PBMCs were collected immediately before nivolumab initiation (C1D1) and during therapy at cycle 2 day 1 and cycle 4 day 1. Peripheral blood was collected in 8 mL Vacutainer Cell Preparation Tubes, from which PBMCs were isolated by centrifugation and then cryopreserved. Purified CD4+ and CD8+ fractions were prepared only for cases with an additional available PBMC sample. On LS columns in a quadroMACS separator, the magnetically labelled cells were depleted, and the flow-through was collected as the purified fraction.

Specimen: CD4+ T cells from blood, collected before the fourth cycle of nivolumab. The sequence came from a human donor with classical Hodgkin lymphoma. The chain joins TRBV11-2 to TRBJ2-5, with 13 bases matching TRBD2. Here the CDR3 is given as CASSSGLAGYETQYF. The DNA is as follows: TGTGCCAGCAGCTCGGGACTAGCGGGATACGAGACCCAGTACTTC.